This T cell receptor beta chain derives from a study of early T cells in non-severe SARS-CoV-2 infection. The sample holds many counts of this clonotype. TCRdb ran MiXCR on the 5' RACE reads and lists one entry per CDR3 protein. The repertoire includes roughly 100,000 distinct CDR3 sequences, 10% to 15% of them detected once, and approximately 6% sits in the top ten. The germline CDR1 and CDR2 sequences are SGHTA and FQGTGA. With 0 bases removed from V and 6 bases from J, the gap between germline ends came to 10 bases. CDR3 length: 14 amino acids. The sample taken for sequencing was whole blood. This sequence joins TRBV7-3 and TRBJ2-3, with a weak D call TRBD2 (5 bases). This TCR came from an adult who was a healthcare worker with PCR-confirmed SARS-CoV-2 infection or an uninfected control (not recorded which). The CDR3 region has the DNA TGTGCCAGCAGCTTAACCGGACCGGGGGATACGCAGTATTTT. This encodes CASSLTGPGDTQYF.